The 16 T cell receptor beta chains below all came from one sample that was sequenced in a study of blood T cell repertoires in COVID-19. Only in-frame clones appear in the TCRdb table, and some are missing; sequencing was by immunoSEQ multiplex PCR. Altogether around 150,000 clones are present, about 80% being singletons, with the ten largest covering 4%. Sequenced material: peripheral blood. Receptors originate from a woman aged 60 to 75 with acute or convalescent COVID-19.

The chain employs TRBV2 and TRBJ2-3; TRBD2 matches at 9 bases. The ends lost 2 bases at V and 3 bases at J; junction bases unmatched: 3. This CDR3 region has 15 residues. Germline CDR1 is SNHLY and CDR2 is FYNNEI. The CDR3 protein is CASSEQSGRTDTQYF. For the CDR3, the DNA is TGTGCCAGCAGTGAACAGAGCGGGAGGACAGATACGCAGTATTTT.

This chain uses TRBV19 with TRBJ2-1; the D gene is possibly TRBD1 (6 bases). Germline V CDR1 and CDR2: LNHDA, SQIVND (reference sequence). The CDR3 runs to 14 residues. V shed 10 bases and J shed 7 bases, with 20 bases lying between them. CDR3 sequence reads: CATGPSGERNEQFF. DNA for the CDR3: TGTGCCACTGGGCCCTCAGGGGAGAGGAATGAGCAGTTCTTC.

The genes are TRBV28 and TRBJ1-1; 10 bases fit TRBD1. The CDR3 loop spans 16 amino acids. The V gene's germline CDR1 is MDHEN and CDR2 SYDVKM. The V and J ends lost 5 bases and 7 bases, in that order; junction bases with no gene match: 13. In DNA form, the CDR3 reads TGTGCCAGCAGTGGACTCCCGGGACAGGGGACGGATGAAGCTTTCTTT. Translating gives CASSGLPGQGTDEAFF.

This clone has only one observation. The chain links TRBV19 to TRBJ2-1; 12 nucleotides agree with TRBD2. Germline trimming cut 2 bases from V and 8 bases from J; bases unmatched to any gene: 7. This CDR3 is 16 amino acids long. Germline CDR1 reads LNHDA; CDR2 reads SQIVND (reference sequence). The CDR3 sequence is CASSITTSGSHYEQFF. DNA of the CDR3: TGTGCCAGTAGTATAACGACTAGCGGGAGTCATTATGAGCAGTTCTTC.

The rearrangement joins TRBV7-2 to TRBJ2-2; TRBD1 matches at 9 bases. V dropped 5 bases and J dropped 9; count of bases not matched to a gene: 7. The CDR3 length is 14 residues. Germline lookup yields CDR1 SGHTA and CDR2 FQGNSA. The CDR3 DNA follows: TGTGCCAGCAGCCAAGGACAGGGGAGCCGGGAGCTGTTTTTT. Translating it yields CASSQGQGSRELFF.

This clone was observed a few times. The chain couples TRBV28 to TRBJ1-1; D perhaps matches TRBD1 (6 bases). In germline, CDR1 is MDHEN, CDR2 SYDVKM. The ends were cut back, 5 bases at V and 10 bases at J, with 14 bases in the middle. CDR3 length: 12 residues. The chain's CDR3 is CASSREGGVAFF. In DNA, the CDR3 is TGTGCCAGCAGTAGGGAAGGGGGAGTAGCTTTCTTT. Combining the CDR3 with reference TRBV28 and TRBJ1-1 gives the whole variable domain DVKVTQSSRYLVKRTGEKVFLECVQDMDHENMFWYRQDPGLGLRLIYFSYDVKMKEKGDIPEGYSVSREKKERFSLILESASTNQTSMYLCASSREGGVAFFGQGTRLTVV.

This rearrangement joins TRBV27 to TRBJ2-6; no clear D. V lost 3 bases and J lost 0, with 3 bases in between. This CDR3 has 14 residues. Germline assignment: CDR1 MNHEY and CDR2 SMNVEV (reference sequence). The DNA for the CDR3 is TGTGCCAGCAGTTTCAGCTCTGGGGCCAACGTCCTGACTTTC. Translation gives CASSFSSGANVLTF. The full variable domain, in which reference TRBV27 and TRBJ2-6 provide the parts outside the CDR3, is EAQVTQNPRYLITVTGKKLTVTCSQNMNHEYMSWYRQDPGLGLRQIYYSMNVEVTDKGDVPEGYKVSRKEKRNFPLILESPSPNQTSLYFCASSFSSGANVLTFGAGSRLTVL.

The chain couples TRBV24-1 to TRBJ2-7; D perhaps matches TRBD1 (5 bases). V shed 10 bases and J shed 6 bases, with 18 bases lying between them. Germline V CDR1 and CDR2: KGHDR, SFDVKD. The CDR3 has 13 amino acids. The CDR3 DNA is TGTGCCACTGGATCGGCAGGGAACCGCGAGCAGTACTTC. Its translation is CATGSAGNREQYF.

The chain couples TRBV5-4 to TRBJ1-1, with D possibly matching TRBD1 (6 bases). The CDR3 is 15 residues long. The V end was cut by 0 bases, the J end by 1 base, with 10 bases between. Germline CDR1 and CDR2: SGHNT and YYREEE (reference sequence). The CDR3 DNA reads TGTGCCAGCAGCTTGGCCGTGGGGGCGAACACTGAAGCTTTCTTT. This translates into CASSLAVGANTEAFF.

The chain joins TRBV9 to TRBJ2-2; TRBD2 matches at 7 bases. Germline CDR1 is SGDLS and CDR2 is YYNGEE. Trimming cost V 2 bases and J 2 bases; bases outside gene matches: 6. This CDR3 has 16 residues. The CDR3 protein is CASSVSREVNTGELFF. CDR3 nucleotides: TGTGCCAGCAGCGTTAGTCGGGAGGTCAACACCGGGGAGCTGTTTTTT.

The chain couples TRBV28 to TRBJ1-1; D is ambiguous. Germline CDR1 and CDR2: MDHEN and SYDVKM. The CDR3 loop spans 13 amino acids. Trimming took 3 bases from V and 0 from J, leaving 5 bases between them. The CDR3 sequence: CASSLRMNTEAFF. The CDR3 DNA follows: TGTGCCAGCAGTTTGCGGATGAACACTGAAGCTTTCTTT.

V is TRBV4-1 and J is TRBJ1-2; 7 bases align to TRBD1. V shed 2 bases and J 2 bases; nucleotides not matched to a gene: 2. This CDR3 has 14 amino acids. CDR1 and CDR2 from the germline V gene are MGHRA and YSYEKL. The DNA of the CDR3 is TGCGCCAGCAGCCAACCGACAGGGAACTATGGCTACACCTTC. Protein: CASSQPTGNYGYTF.

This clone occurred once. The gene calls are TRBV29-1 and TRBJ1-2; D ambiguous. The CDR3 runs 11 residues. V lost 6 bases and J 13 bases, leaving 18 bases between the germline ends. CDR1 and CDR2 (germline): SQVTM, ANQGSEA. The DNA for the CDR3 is TGCAGCGTCCTCTCGTACGGTGGTAGCACCTTC. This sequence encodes CSVLSYGGSTF.

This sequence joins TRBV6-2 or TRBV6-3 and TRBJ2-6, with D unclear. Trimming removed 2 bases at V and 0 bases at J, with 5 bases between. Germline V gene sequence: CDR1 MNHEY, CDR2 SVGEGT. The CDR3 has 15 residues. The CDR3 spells CASSYLYSGANVLTF. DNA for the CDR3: TGTGCCAGCAGTTACCTCTACTCTGGGGCCAACGTCCTGACTTTC.

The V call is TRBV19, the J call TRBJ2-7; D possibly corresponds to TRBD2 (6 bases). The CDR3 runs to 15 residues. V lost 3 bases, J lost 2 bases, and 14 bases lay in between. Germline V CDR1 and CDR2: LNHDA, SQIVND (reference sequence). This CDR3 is CASSIGAGPTYEQYF. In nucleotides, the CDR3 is TGTGCCAGTAGTATCGGCGCGGGACCCACCTACGAGCAGTACTTC.

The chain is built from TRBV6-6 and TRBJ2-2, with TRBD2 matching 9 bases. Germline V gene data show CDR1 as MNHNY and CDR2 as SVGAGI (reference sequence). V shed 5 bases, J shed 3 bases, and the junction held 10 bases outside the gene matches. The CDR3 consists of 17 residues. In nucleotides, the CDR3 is TGTGCCAGCAGTCAAAATCTCGGACTAGCGTACACCGGGGAGCTGTTTTTT. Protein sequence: CASSQNLGLAYTGELFF.